This TCR beta chain was documented in a study of CD8 T cells in Susac syndrome. High-throughput TCR beta sequencing covered peripheral CD8+ and CD4+ T cells. Reverse transcription of roughly 0.45 to 1 ug RNA was performed with random hexamers. MiXCR, run by TCRdb on the immunoSEQ multiplex PCR reads, gives a single entry per CDR3 protein. The sample contains around 81,000 distinct CDR3 sequences, approximately 93% of which appear only once. CDR1 is LGHDT, CDR2 YNNKEL, per germline (reference sequence). The ends were cut back, 1 base at V and 9 bases at J, with 27 bases in the middle. The CDR3 runs 18 residues.

The sequence came from a human donor with Susac syndrome. What was sequenced was CD8+ T cells from PBMCs. V gene TRBV3-1 combines with J gene TRBJ2-5, with a weak D call TRBD2 (6 bases). CDR3 sequence reads: CASSQVVRGTHRPMAQYF. As DNA, the CDR3 is TGTGCCAGCAGCCAAGTCGTTCGGGGGACCCATCGACCCATGGCCCAGTACTTC.